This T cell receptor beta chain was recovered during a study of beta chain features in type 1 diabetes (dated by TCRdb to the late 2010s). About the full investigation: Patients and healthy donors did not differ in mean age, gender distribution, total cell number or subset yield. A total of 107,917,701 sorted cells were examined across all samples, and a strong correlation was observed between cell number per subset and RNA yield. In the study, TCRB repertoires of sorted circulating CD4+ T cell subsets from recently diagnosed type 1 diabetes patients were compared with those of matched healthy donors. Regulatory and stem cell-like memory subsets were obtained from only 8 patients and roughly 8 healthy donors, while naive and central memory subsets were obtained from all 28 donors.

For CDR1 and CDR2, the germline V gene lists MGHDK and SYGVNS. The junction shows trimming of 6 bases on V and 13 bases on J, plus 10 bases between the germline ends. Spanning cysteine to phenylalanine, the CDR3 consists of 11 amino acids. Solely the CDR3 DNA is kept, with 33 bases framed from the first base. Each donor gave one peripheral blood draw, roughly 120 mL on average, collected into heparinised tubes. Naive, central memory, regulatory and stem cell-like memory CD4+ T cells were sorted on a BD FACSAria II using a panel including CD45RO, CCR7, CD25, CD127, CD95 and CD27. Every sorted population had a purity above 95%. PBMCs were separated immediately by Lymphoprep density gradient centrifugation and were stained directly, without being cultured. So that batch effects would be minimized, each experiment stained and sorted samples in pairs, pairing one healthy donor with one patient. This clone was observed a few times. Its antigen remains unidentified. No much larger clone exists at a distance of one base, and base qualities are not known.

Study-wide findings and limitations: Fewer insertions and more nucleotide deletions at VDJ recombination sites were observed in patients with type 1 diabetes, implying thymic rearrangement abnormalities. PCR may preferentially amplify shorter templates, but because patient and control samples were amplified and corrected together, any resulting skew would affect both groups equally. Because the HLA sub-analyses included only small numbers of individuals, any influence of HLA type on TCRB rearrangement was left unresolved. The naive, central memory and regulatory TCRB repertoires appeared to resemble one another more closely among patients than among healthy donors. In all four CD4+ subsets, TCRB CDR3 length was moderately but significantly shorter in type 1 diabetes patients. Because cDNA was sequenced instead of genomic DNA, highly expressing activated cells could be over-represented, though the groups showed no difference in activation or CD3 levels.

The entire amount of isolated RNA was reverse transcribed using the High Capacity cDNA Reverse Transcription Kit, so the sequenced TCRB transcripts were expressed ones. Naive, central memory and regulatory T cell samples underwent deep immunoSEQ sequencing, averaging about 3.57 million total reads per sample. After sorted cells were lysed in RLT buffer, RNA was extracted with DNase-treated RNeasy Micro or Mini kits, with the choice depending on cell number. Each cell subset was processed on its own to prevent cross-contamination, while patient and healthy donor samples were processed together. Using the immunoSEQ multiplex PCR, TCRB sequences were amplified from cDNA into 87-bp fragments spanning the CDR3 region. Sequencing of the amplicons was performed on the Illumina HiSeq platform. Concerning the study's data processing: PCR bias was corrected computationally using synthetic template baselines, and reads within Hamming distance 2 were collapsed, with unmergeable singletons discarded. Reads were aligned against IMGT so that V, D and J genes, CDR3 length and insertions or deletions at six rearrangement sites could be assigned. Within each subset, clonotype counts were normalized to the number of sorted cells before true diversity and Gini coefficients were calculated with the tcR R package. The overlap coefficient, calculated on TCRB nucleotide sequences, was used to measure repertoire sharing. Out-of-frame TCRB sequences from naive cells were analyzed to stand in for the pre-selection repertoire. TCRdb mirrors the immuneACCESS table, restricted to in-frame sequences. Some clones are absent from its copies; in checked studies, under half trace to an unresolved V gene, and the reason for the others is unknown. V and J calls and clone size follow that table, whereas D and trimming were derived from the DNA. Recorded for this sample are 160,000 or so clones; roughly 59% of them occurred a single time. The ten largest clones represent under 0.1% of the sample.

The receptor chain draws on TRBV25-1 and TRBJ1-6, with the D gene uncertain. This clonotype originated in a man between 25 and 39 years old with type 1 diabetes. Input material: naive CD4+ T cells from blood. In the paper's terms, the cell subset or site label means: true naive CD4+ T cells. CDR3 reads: CASSGLGPLHF. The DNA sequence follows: TGTGCCAGCAGCGGCCTGGGGCCCCTCCACTTT.